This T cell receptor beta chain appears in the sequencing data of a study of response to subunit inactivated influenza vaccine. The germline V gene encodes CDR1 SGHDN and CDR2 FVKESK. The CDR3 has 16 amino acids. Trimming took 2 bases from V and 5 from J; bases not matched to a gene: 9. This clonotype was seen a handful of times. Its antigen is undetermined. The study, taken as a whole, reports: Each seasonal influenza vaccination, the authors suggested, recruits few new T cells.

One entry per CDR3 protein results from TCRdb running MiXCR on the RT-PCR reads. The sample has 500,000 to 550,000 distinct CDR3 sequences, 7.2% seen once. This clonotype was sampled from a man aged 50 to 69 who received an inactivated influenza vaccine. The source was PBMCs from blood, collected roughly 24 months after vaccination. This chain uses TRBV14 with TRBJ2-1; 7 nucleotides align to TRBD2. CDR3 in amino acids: CASSQFEGGPNNEQFF. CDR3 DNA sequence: TGTGCCAGCAGCCAATTCGAGGGAGGGCCTAACAATGAGCAGTTCTTC.